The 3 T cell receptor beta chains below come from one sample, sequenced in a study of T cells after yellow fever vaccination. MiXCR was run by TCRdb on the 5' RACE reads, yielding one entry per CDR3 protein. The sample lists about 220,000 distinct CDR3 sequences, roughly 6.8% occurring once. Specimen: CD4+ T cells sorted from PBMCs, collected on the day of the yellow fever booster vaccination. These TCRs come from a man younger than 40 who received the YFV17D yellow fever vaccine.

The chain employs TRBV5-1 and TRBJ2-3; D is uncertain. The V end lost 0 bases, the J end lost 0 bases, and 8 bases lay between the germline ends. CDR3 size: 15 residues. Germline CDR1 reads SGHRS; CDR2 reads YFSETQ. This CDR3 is CASSLAGVSTDTQYF. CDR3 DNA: TGCGCCAGCAGCTTGGCCGGAGTAAGCACAGATACGCAGTATTTT.

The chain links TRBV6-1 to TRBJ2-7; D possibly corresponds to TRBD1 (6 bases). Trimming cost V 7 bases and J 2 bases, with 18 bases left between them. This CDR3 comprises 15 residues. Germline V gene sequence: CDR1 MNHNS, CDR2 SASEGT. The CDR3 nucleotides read TGTGCCAGCAATCCAGGGGCTCTAAGAACCTACGAGCAGTACTTC. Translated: CASNPGALRTYEQYF.

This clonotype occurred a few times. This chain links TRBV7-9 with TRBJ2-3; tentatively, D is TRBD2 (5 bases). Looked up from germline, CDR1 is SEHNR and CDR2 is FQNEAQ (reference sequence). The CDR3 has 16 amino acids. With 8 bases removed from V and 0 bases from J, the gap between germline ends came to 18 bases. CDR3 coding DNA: TGTGCCAGCCGAAAGGGAGTCGGAACTAGCACAGATACGCAGTATTTT. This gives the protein CASRKGVGTSTDTQYF.